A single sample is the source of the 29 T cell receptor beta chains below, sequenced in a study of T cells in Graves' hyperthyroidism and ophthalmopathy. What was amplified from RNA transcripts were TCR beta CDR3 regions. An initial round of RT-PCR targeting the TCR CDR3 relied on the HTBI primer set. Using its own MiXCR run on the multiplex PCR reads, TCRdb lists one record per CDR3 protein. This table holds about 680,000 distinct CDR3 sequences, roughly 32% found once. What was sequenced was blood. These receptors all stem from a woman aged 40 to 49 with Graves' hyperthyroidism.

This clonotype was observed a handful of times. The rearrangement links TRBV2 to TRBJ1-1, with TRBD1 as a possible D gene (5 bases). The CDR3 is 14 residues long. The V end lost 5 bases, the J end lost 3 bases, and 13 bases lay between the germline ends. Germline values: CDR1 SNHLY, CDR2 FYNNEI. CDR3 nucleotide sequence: TGTGCCAGCAGTTCCCTTAAGGGGTACACTGAAGCTTTCTTT. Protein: CASSSLKGYTEAFF.

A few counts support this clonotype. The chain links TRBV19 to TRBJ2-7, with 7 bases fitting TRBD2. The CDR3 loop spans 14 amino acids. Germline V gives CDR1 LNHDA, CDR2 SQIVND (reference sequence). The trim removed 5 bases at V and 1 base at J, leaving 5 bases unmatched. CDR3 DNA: TGTGCCAGTAGTGGACTAGTAGGATCCTACGAGCAGTACTTC. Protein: CASSGLVGSYEQYF.

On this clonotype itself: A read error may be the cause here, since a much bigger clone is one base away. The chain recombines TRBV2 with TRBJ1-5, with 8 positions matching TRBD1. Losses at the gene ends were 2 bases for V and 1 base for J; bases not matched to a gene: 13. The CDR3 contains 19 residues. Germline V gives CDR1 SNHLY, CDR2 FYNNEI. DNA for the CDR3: TGTGCCAGCAGTGAACTTGGGGCAGGGGGCGCGTGGAGCAATCAGCCCCAGCATTTT. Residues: CASSELGAGGAWSNQPQHF.

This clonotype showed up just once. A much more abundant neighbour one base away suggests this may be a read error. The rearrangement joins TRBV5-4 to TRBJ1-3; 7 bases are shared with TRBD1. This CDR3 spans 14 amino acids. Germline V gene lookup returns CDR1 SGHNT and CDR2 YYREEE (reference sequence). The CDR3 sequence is CTSSNRGLGNTIYF. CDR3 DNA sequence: TGTACCAGCAGCAACAGGGGACTTGGAAACACCATATATTTT.

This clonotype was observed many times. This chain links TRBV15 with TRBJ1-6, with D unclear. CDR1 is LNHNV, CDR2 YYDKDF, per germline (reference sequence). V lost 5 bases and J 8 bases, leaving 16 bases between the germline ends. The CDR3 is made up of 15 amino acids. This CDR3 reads CATSGETPRHSPLHF. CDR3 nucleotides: TGTGCCACCAGCGGGGAGACCCCAAGGCATTCACCCCTCCACTTT.

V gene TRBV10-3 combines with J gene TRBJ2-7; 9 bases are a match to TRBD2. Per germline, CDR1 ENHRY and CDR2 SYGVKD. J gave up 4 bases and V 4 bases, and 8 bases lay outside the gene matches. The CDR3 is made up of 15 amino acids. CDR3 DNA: TGTGCCATCAGTGCAGTAGCGGGAGATCGGTACGAGCAGTACTTC. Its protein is CAISAVAGDRYEQYF.

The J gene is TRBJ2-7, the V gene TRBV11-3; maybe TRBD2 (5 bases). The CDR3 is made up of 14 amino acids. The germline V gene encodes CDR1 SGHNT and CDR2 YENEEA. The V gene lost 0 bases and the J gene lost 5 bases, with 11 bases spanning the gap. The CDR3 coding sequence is TGTGCCAGCAGCTTAGACCTCGCTAGCAACGAGCAGTACTTC. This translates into CASSLDLASNEQYF. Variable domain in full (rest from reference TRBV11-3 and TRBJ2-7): EAGVVQSPRYKIIEKKQPVAFWCNPISGHNTLYWYLQNLGQGPELLIRYENEEAVDDSQLPKDRFSAERLKGVDSTLKIQPAELGDSAVYLCASSLDLASNEQYFGPGTRLTVT.

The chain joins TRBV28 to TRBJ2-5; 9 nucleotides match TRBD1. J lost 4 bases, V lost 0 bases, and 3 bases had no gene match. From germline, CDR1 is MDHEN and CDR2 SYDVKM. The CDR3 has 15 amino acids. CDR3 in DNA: TGTGCCAGCAGTTTATGGGACAGGGGTGGAGAGACCCAGTACTTC. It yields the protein CASSLWDRGGETQYF.

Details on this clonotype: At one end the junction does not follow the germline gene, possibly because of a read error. The CDR3 sequence: CAISADRVQSTEAF. In nucleotides, the CDR3 is TGTGCCATCAGTGCCGACAGGGTCCAGTCCACTGAAGCTTTC. The V and J genes are TRBV10-3 and TRBJ2-6, with TRBD1 matching over 7 bases. Germline V gives CDR1 ENHRY, CDR2 SYGVKD. The CDR3 totals 14 residues.

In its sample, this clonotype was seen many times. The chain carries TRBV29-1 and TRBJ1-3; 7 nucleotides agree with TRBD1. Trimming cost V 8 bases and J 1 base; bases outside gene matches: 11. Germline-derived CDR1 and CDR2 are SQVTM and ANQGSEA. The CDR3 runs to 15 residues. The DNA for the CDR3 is TGCAGCTTCCGGCAGGGGGTAGCGTCTGGAAACACCATATATTTT. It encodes CSFRQGVASGNTIYF.

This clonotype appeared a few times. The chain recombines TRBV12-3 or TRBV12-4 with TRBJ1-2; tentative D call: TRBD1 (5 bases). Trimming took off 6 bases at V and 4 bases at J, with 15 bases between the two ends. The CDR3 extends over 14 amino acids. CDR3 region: CASSPPGGLYGYTF. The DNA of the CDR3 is TGTGCCAGCAGCCCCCCGGGGGGACTCTATGGCTACACCTTC.

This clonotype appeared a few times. CDR3 protein: CASSIGRGASNYGYTF. The CDR3 DNA reads TGTGCCAGTAGTATAGGAAGGGGGGCGAGTAACTATGGCTACACCTTC. The J gene is TRBJ1-2, the V gene TRBV19; tentatively, D is TRBD1 (6 bases). V was cut by 1 base and J by 1 base, with 13 bases left in between. The CDR3 has 16 amino acids. The germline gives CDR1 LNHDA, CDR2 SQIVND (reference sequence). Full variable domain (missing parts from reference TRBV19 and TRBJ1-2): DGGITQSPKYLFRKEGQNVTLSCEQNLNHDAMYWYRQDPGQGLRLIYYSQIVNDFQKGDIAEGYSVSREKKESFPLTVTSAQKNPTAFYLCASSIGRGASNYGYTFGSGTRLTVV.

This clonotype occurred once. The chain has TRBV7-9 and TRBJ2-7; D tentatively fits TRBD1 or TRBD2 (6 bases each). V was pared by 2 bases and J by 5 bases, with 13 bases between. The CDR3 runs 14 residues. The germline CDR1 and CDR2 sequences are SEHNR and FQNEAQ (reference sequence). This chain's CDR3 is CASSLSHREDEQYF. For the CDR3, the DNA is TGTGCCAGCAGCTTATCCCACAGGGAGGACGAGCAGTACTTC.

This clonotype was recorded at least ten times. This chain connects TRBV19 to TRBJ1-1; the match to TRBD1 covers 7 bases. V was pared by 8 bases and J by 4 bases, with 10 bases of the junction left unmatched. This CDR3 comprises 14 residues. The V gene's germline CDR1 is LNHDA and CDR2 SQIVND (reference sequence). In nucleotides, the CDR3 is TGTGCCAGTGAGAGAAGGGGGCTGGGCACTGAAGCTTTCTTT. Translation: CASERRGLGTEAFF.

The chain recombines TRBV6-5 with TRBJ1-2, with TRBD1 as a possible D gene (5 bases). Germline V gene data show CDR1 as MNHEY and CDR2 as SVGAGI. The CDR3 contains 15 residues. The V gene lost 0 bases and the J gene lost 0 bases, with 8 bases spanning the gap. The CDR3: CASSYSRGANYGYTF. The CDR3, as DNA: TGTGCCAGCAGTTACTCTCGAGGGGCTAACTATGGCTACACCTTC.

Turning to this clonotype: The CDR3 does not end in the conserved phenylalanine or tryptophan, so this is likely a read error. CDR3 protein: CASRAGGTNYEQYI. The CDR3 DNA reads as TGTGCCAGCCGGGCAGGGGGCACCAACTACGAGCAGTACATC. V and J are TRBV7-3 and TRBJ2-7, with 8 bases aligning to TRBD1. From germline, CDR1 is SGHTA and CDR2 FQGTGA. The CDR3 sequence is 14 residues long. V trimming: 8 bases; J trimming: 3 bases; junction bases outside the gene matches: 9.

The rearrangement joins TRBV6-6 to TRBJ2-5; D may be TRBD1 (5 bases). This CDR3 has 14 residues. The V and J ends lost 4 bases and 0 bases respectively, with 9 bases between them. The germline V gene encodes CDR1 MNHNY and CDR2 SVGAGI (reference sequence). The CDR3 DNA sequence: TGTGCCAGCAGTTTAACAGGCCACCAAGAGACCCAGTACTTC. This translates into CASSLTGHQETQYF.

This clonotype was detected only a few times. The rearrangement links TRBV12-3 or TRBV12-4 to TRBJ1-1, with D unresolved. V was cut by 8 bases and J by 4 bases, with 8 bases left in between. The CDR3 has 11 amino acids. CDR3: CASLGFTEAFF. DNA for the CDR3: TGTGCCAGCCTGGGGTTCACTGAAGCTTTCTTT.

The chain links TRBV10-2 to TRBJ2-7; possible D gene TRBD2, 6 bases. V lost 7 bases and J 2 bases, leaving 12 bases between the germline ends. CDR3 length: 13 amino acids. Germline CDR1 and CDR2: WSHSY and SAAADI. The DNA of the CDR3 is TGCGCCAGCATTGGGCGGGACCCCTACGAGCAGTACTTC. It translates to CASIGRDPYEQYF.

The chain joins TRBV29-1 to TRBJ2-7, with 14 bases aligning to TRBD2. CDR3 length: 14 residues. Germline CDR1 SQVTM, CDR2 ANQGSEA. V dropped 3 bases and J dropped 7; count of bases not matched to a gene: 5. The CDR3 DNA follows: TGCAGCGTTGAGGGACTAGCGGGAGCCGAAGAGCAGTACTTC. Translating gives CSVEGLAGAEEQYF.

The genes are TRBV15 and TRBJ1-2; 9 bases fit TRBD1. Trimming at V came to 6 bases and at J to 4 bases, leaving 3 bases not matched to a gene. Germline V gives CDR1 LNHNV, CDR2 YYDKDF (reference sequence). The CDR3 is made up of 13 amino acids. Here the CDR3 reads CATRTGGPYGYTF. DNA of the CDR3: TGTGCCACCAGAACAGGGGGCCCCTATGGCTACACCTTC.

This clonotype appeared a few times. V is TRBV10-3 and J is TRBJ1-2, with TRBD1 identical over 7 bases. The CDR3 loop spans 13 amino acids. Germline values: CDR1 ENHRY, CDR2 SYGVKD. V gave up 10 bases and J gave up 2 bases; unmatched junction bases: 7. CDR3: CASQPQGNYGYTF. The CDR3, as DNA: TGTGCCAGCCAGCCACAGGGGAACTATGGCTACACCTTC.

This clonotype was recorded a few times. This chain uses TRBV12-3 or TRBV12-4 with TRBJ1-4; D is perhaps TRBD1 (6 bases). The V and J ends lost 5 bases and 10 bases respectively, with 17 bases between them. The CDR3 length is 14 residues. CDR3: CASSLRTPRGKLFF. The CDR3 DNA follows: TGTGCCAGCAGTCTTCGTACACCCAGGGGAAAACTGTTTTTT.

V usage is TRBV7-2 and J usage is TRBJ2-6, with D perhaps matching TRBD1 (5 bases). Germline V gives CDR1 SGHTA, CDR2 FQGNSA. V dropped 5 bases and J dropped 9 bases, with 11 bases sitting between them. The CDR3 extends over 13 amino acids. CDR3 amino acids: CASSLLGLNVLTF. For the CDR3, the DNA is TGTGCCAGCAGCCTACTGGGGCTCAACGTCCTGACTTTC. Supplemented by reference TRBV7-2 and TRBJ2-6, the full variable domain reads GAGVSQSPSNKVTEKGKDVELRCDPISGHTALYWYRQSLGQGLEFLIYFQGNSAPDKSGLPSDRFSAERTGGSVSTLTIQRTQQEDSAVYLCASSLLGLNVLTFGAGSRLTVL.

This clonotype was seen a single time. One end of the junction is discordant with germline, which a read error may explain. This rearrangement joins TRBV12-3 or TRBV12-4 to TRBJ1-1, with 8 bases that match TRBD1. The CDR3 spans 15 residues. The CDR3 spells CASSPGQGSNTEDFF. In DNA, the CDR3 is TGTGCCAGCAGCCCAGGACAGGGTTCGAACACTGAAGATTTCTTT.

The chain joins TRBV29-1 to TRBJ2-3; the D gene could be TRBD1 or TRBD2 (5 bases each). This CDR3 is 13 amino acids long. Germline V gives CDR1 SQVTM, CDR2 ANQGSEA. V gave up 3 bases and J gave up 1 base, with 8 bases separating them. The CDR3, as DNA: TGCAGCGTTGACCGAGGGGGCACAGATACGCAGTATTTT. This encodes CSVDRGGTDTQYF.

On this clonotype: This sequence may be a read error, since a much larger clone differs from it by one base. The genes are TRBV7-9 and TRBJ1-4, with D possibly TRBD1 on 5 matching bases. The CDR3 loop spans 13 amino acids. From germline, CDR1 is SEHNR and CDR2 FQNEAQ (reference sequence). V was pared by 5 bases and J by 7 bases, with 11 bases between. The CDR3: CASSPGAGEKLFF. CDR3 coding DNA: TGTGCCAGCAGCCCTGGGGCAGGTGAAAAACTGTTTTTT.

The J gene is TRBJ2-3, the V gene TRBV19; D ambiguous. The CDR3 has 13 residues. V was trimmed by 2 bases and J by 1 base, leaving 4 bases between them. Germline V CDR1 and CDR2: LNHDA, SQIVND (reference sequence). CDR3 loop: CASSISRTDTQYF. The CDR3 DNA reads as TGTGCCAGTAGTATATCCCGCACAGATACGCAGTATTTT.

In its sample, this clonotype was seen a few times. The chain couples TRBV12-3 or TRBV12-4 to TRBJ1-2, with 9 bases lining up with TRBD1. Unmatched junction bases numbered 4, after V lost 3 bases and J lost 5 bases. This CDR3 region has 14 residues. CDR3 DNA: TGTGCCAGCAGTTTGATCGGGACAGGGTATGGCTACACCTTC. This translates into CASSLIGTGYGYTF.